What follows are 2 T cell receptor beta chains derived from one specimen sequenced in a study of T-cell memory formation after mild COVID-19. From the 5' RACE reads, TCRdb called clonotypes with MiXCR, one entry per CDR3 protein. The repertoire holds about 250,000 distinct CDR3 sequences, with 15% as singletons. The sample comprised PBMCs or a T cell subset sorted from them (not recorded which). These receptors all stem from an adult woman who had mild COVID-19 (a few samples of this study predate the infection). Cell type and time point are not known.

This clonotype was detected a few times. The chain joins TRBV2 to TRBJ2-7; D unresolved. The V end lost 5 bases, the J end lost 4 bases, and 6 bases lay between the germline ends. Germline CDR1 SNHLY, CDR2 FYNNEI. The CDR3 totals 11 residues. CDR3 residues: CASSTEYEQYF. DNA for the CDR3: TGTGCCAGCAGTACCGAGTACGAGCAGTACTTC.

This chain links TRBV18 with TRBJ2-1; 10 bases line up with TRBD1. V lost 3 bases, J lost 6 bases, and 2 bases stayed unmatched. Germline assignment: CDR1 KGHSH and CDR2 LQKENI. This CDR3 is built from 14 residues. The CDR3 loop reads CASSPGQGGNEQFF. The DNA of the CDR3 is TGTGCCAGCTCACCCGGACAGGGGGGCAATGAGCAGTTCTTC.